These 17 T cell receptor beta chains came from one sample sequenced in a study of shared clonotypes between healthy human individuals (dated by TCRdb to 2020 to 2022). CD8 naive samples consisted of CD45RO-negative cells that were positively selected for CCR7, yielding a CD45RA+CCR7+ population without TemRA cells. Libraries were constructed by the immunoSEQ multiplex PCR assay. TCRdb re-hosts the immuneACCESS table, in-frame sequences only. Its copies lack some clones; in the studies checked, an unresolved V gene accounts for under half of them, and the cause for the rest is not known. The sample includes 2 million or so clones, with roughly 95% observed a single time. In total, the top ten clones hold roughly 1% of the sample. Sample: naive CD8+ T cells sorted from blood. According to the study, the label for this sample's cell subset or site signals: CD45RA+CCR7+. The source is a man younger than 35 in good health.

The V gene is TRBV4-1, the J gene TRBJ2-7, with TRBD2 identical over 13 bases. This CDR3 comprises 16 residues. Germline CDR1 and CDR2: MGHRA and YSYEKL. The V and J ends lost 3 bases and 5 bases, in that order; junction bases with no gene match: 7. Written as DNA, the CDR3 is TGCGCCAGCAGCCACGCCGGCGGACTAGCGGGGGACGAGCAGTACTTC. Protein sequence: CASSHAGGLAGDEQYF.

The J gene is TRBJ1-5, the V gene TRBV30; no definite D call. Germline loops: CDR1 GTSNPN, CDR2 SVGIG (reference sequence). The CDR3 length is 14 residues. V lost 3 bases to trimming and J lost 4 bases, with 13 bases between them. CDR3 DNA sequence: TGTGCCTGGAGCTTGGAGAGGTTGAATCAGCCCCAGCATTTT. This gives the protein CAWSLERLNQPQHF.

The J gene is TRBJ2-1, the V gene TRBV5-6; D remains ambiguous. The germline V and J ends were trimmed by 5 bases and 7 bases, with 10 bases remaining between them. Germline values: CDR1 SGHDT, CDR2 YYEEEE. The CDR3 has 12 residues. The CDR3 sequence: CASSFIQNEQFF. The CDR3, as DNA: TGTGCCAGCAGTTTTATTCAGAATGAGCAGTTCTTC.

The V gene is TRBV27, the J gene TRBJ2-7, with 10 bases fitting TRBD2. The trim removed 1 base at V and 2 bases at J, leaving 8 bases unmatched. CDR1 and CDR2 (germline): MNHEY, SMNVEV (reference sequence). CDR3 length: 17 amino acids. CDR3 bases: TGTGCCAGCAGTTTATTCCCCCCGCTAGCGGGGGCCTACGAGCAGTACTTC. It is translated as CASSLFPPLAGAYEQYF.

Comment on this clone: Additional DNA sequences in this sample encode the identical CDR3. V usage is TRBV6-1 and J usage is TRBJ2-7, with TRBD1 matching over 8 bases. Germline CDR1 reads MNHNS; CDR2 reads SASEGT. Germline trimming cut 3 bases from V and 0 bases from J; bases unmatched to any gene: 1. The CDR3 has 14 residues. The DNA for the CDR3 is TGTGCCAGCAGTGACAGGGGGCTCTCCTACGAGCAGTACTTC. This codes for CASSDRGLSYEQYF.

This clone was observed a few times. This chain connects TRBV13 to TRBJ1-3; D uncertain. The V gene lost 4 bases and the J gene lost 4 bases, with 26 bases spanning the gap. Per the germline V gene, CDR1 is PRHDT and CDR2 is FYEKMQ (reference sequence). This CDR3 region has 19 residues. For the CDR3, the DNA is TGTGCCAGCAGCTCCGGAAACACCCCCTTGGCGTCGGAAGGAAACACCATATATTTT. This sequence encodes CASSSGNTPLASEGNTIYF.

The chain recombines TRBV4-3 with TRBJ2-7; 10 positions agree with TRBD2. V was clipped by 0 bases and J by 5 bases; unmatched bases: 7. The germline gives CDR1 LGHNA, CDR2 YSLEER. The CDR3 consists of 16 residues. The CDR3 reads CASSQDNLAGVHEQYF. The CDR3 DNA reads as TGCGCCAGCAGCCAAGATAACCTAGCGGGAGTACACGAGCAGTACTTC.

The chain couples TRBV10-3 to TRBJ2-1; D uncertain. The CDR3 is 11 residues long. Trimming took 10 bases from V and 9 from J, leaving 13 bases between them. Germline CDR1 reads ENHRY; CDR2 reads SYGVKD. The CDR3 reads CATKGPGEQFF. The CDR3 DNA sequence: TGTGCCACAAAGGGCCCAGGTGAGCAGTTCTTC.

The chain links TRBV28 to TRBJ1-2, with TRBD1 identical over 9 bases. The germline V gene has CDR1 MDHEN and CDR2 SYDVKM. J lost 4 bases, V lost 6 bases, and 12 bases had no gene match. This CDR3 has 16 amino acids. CDR3 loop: CASRDPRQGEFYGYTF. DNA of the CDR3: TGTGCCAGCAGGGATCCGAGACAGGGGGAGTTCTATGGCTACACCTTC.

V usage is TRBV27 and J usage is TRBJ2-7; 7 bases align to TRBD1. Germline CDR1 and CDR2: MNHEY and SMNVEV (reference sequence). This CDR3 contains 15 residues. Trimming removed 8 bases from V and 0 bases from J; junction bases left unmatched: 10. The CDR3 nucleotides are TGTGCCAGCTCTGTGGGGGCAGGGGGCTCCTACGAGCAGTACTTC. Translation gives CASSVGAGGSYEQYF.

The J gene is TRBJ2-7, the V gene TRBV11-2; 10 bases map to TRBD1. The V and J ends lost 5 bases and 5 bases, in that order; junction bases with no gene match: 3. CDR3 length equals 13 residues. Germline CDR1 and CDR2: SGHAT and FQNNGV. The CDR3 DNA follows: TGTGCCAGCAGCCGGGGACAGGGGCACGAGCAGTACTTC. It translates to CASSRGQGHEQYF.

This clone was seen a handful of times. CDR3 sequence: CASDDGTGEDQPQHF. The CDR3, as DNA: TGTGCCAGCGACGACGGGACAGGGGAAGATCAGCCCCAGCATTTT. The chain couples TRBV7-9 to TRBJ1-5; 10 bases line up with TRBD1. Germline V gene data show CDR1 as SEHNR and CDR2 as FQNEAQ (reference sequence). This CDR3 has 15 residues. Trimming at V came to 8 bases and at J to 5 bases, leaving 9 bases not matched to a gene. The entire variable domain, with the rest obtained from reference TRBV7-9 and TRBJ1-5, is as follows: DTGVSQNPRHKITKRGQNVTFRCDPISEHNRLYWYRQTLGQGPEFLTYFQNEAQLEKSRLLSDRFSAERPKGSFSTLEIQRTEQGDSAMYLCASDDGTGEDQPQHFGDGTRLSIL.

About this clone: This sample includes further DNA sequences coding for the same CDR3. J is TRBJ2-7 and V is TRBV7-2, with D maybe TRBD2 (6 bases). Germline V gives CDR1 SGHTA, CDR2 FQGNSA. The CDR3 is made up of 13 amino acids. Trimming removed 5 bases from V and 3 bases from J, with 11 bases in between. The CDR3 loop is CASSLRLVYEQYF. In nucleotides, the CDR3 is TGTGCCAGCAGCCTAAGACTAGTCTACGAGCAGTACTTC. The full variable domain, completed using reference TRBV7-2 and TRBJ2-7, is GAGVSQSPSNKVTEKGKDVELRCDPISGHTALYWYRQSLGQGLEFLIYFQGNSAPDKSGLPSDRFSAERTGGSVSTLTIQRTQQEDSAVYLCASSLRLVYEQYFGPGTRLTVT.

The chain uses TRBV25-1 and TRBJ2-1; D remains ambiguous. The CDR3 length is 15 residues. The germline V and J ends were trimmed by 2 bases and 0 bases, with 8 bases remaining between them. Germline values: CDR1 MGHDK, CDR2 SYGVNS. DNA for the CDR3: TGTGCCAGCAGTGAACAAGGTAGCTCCTACAATGAGCAGTTCTTC. This sequence encodes CASSEQGSSYNEQFF.

The genes are TRBV4-1 and TRBJ1-5; D possibly corresponds to TRBD1 (6 bases). CDR1 and CDR2 from the germline V gene are MGHRA and YSYEKL. This CDR3 is built from 17 residues. V was pared by 1 base and J by 2 bases, with 15 bases between. The CDR3 nucleotides read TGCGCCAGCAGCCAAGGGGGCGGGGGCATGGGCAATCAGCCCCAGCATTTT. It codes for CASSQGGGGMGNQPQHF.

To note about this clone: The same CDR3 arises from other DNA sequences in this sample as well. The chain employs TRBV11-2 and TRBJ1-5; TRBD1 aligns across 8 bases. The CDR3 length is 15 residues. J was trimmed by 10 bases and V by 3 bases; bases with no gene match: 11. Germline V lookup: CDR1 SGHAT, CDR2 FQNNGV. The CDR3 region has the DNA TGTGCCAGCAGCTTGGGGACAGGTTTAAGTCAACCCCAGCATTTT. Encoded protein: CASSLGTGLSQPQHF.

This chain links TRBV7-9 with TRBJ1-5; weak D call: TRBD1 (5 bases). The V and J ends lost 2 bases and 2 bases respectively, with 13 bases between them. The CDR3 is 16 amino acids. Germline V CDR1 and CDR2: SEHNR, FQNEAQ (reference sequence). The CDR3 DNA is TGTGCCAGCAGCTTAAGCGTGGGGGGTCGCAATCAGCCCCAGCATTTT. Protein: CASSLSVGGRNQPQHF.